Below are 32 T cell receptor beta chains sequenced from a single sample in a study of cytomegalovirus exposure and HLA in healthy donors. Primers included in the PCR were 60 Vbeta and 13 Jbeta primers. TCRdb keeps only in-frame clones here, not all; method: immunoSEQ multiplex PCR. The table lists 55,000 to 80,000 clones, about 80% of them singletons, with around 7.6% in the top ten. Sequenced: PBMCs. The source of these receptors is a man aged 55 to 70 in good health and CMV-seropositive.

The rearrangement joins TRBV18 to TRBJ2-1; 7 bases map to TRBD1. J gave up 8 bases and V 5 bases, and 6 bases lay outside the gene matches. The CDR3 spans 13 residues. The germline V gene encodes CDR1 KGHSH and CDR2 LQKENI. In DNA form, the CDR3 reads TGTGCCAGCTCAGATGGACAGGTCGATGAGCAGTTCTTC. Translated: CASSDGQVDEQFF.

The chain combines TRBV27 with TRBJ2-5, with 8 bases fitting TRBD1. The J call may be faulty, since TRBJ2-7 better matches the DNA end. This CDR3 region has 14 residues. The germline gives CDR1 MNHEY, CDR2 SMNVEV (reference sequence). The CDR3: CASSLGDRRYEQYF. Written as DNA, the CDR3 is TGTGCCAGCAGTTTAGGGGACAGGCGCTACGAGCAGTACTTC.

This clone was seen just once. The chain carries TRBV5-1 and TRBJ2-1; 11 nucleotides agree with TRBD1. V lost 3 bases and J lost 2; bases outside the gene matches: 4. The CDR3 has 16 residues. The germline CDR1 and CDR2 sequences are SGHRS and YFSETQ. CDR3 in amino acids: CASSWTGGRTYNEQFF. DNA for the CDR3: TGCGCCAGCAGCTGGACAGGGGGCAGGACCTACAATGAGCAGTTCTTC.

In DNA form, the CDR3 reads TGCGCCAGCAGCTTCAGGCAAGGCGACGAGCAGTACTTC. It translates to CASSFRQGDEQYF. The chain uses TRBV5-1 and TRBJ2-7, with D unclear. Germline V lookup: CDR1 SGHRS, CDR2 YFSETQ. This CDR3 region has 13 residues. V dropped 2 bases and J dropped 5 bases, with 11 bases sitting between them.

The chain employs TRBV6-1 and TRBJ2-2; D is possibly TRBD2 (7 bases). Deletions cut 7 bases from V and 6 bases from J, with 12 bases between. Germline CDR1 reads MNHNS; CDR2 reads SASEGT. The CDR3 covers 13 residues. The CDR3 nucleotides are TGTGCCAGCATAATAGGGGGGGCCGGGGAGCTGTTTTTT. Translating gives CASIIGGAGELFF.

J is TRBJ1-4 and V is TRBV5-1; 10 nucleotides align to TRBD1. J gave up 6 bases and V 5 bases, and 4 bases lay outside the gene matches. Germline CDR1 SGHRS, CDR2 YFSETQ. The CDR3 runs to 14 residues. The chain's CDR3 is CASSAGQGHEKLFF. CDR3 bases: TGCGCCAGCAGTGCGGGACAGGGGCATGAAAAACTGTTTTTT.

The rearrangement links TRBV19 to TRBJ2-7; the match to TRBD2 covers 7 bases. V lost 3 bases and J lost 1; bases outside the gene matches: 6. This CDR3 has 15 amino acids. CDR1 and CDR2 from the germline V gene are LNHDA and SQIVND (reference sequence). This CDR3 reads CASSISGGPSYEQYF. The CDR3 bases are TGTGCCAGTAGTATTTCGGGGGGACCGTCCTACGAGCAGTACTTC.

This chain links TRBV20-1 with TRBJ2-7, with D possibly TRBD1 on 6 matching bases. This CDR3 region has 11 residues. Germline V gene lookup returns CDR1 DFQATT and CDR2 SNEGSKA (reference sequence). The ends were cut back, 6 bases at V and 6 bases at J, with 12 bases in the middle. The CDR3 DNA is TGCAGTGCCTCTACAGGGCCCGAGCAGTACTTC. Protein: CSASTGPEQYF.

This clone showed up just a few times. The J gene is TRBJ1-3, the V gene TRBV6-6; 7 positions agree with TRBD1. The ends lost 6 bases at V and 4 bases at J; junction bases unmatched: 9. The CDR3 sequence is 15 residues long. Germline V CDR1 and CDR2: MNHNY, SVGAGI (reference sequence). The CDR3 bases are TGTGCCAGCAGCTCTACAGGGGCTCGAGGAAACACCATATATTTT. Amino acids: CASSSTGARGNTIYF.

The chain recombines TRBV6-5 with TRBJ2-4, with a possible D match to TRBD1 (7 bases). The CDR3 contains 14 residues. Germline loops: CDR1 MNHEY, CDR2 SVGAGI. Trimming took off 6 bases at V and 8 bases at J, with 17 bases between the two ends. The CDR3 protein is CASRPGGNLYIQYF. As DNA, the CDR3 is TGTGCCAGCAGGCCAGGGGGGAATTTATACATTCAGTACTTC.

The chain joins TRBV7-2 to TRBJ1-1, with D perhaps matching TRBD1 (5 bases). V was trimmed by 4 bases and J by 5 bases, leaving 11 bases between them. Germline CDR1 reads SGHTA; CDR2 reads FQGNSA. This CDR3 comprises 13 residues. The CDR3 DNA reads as TGTGCCAGCAGCTCCAGGGTAGATACTGAAGCTTTCTTT. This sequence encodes CASSSRVDTEAFF.

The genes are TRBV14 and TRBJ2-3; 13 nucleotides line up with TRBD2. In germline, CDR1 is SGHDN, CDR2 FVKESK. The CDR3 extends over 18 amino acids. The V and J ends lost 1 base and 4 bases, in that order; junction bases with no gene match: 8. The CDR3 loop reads CASSQGTSGGKVPDTQYF. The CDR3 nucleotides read TGTGCCAGCAGCCAAGGGACTAGCGGGGGTAAGGTCCCAGATACGCAGTATTTT.

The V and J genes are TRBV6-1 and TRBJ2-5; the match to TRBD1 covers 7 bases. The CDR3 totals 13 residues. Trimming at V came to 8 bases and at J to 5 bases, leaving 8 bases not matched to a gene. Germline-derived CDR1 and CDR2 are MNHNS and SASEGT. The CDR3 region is CASWQGVVETQYF. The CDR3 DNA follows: TGTGCCAGCTGGCAGGGGGTGGTGGAGACCCAGTACTTC.

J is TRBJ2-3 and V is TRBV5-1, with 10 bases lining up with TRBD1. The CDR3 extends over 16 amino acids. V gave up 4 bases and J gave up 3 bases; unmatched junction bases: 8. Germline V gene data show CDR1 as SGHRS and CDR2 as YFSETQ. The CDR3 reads CASSPGDRGRTDTQYF. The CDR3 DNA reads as TGCGCCAGCAGCCCTGGGGACAGGGGAAGGACAGATACGCAGTATTTT.

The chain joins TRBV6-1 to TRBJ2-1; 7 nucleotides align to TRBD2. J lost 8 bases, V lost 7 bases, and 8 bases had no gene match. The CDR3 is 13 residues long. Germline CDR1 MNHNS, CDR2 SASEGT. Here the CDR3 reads CASTRSAGDEQFF. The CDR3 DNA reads TGTGCCAGCACCCGGTCGGCGGGGGATGAGCAGTTCTTC.

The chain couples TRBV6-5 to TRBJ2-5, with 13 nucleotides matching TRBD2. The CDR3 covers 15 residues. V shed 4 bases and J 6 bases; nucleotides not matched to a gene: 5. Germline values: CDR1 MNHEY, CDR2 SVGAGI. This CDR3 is CASSFPGTSGKTQYF. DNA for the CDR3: TGTGCCAGCAGTTTCCCCGGGACTAGCGGGAAGACCCAGTACTTC.

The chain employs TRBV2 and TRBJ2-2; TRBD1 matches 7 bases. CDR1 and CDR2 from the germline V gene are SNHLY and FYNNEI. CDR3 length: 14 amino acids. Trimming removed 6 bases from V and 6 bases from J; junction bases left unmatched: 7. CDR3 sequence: CASRLGQFSGELFF. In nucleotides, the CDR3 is TGTGCCAGCAGGTTGGGACAGTTTTCCGGGGAGCTGTTTTTT.

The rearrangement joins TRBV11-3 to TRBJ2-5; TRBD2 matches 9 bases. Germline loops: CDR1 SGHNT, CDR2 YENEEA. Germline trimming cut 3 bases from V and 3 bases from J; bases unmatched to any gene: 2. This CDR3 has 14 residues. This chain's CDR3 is CASSFRTSEETQYF. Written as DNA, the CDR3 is TGTGCCAGCAGCTTTAGGACTAGCGAAGAGACCCAGTACTTC.

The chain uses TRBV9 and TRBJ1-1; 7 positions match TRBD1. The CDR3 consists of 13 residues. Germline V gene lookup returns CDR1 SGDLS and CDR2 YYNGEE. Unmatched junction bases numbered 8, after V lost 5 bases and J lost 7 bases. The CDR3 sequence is CASSPTGRNEAFF. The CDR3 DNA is TGTGCCAGCAGTCCGACAGGGAGAAATGAAGCTTTCTTT.

CDR3 DNA: TGTGCCAGCAGTGTTACCTACAATGAGCAGTTCTTC. This codes for CASSVTYNEQFF. The chain couples TRBV2 to TRBJ2-1; D gene uncertain. V shed 4 bases and J shed 2 bases, with 3 bases lying between them. Germline loops: CDR1 SNHLY, CDR2 FYNNEI. This CDR3 comprises 12 residues.

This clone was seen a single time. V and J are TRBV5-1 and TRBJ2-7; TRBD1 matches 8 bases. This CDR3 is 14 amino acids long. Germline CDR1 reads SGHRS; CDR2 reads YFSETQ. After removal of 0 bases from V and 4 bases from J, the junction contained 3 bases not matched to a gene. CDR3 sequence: CASSLGDRGYEQYF. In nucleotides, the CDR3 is TGCGCCAGCAGCTTGGGAGACAGGGGTTACGAGCAGTACTTC.

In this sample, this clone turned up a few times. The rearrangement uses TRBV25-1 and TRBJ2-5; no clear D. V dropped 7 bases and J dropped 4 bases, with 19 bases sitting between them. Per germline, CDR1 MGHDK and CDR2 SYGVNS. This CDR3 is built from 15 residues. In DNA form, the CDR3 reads TGTGCCAGCAAAGGCGGCCCCGATTATCGAGAGACCCAGTACTTC. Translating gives CASKGGPDYRETQYF.

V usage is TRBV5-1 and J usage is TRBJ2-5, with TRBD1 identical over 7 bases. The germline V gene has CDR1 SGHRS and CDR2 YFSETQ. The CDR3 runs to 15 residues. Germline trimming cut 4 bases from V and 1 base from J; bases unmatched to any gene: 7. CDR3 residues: CASSVGQAAQETQYF. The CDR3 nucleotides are TGCGCCAGCAGCGTTGGACAGGCCGCCCAAGAGACCCAGTACTTC.

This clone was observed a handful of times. Written as DNA, the CDR3 is TGTGCCAGCAGTTACCCCCCAGGGCAGGCGGGGGAGCTGTTTTTT. This gives the protein CASSYPPGQAGELFF. The V gene is TRBV6-6, the J gene TRBJ2-2; TRBD1 might be the D (5 bases). V was clipped by 2 bases and J by 8 bases, with 15 bases between them. There are 15 residues in the CDR3. The germline V gene has CDR1 MNHNY and CDR2 SVGAGI (reference sequence).

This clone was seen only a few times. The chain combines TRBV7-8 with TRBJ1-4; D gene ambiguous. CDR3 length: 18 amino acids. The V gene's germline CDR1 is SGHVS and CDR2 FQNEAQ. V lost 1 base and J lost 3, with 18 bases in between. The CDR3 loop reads CASSLGISGRVANEKLFF. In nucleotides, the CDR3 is TGTGCCAGCAGCTTAGGGATATCGGGGAGGGTGGCTAATGAAAAACTGTTTTTT.

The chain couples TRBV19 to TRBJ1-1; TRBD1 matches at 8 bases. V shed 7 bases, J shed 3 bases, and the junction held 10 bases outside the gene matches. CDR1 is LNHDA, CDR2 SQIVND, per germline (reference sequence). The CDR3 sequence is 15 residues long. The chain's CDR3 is CASNHRGGSDTEAFF. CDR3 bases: TGTGCCAGTAACCACAGGGGGGGGTCGGACACTGAAGCTTTCTTT.

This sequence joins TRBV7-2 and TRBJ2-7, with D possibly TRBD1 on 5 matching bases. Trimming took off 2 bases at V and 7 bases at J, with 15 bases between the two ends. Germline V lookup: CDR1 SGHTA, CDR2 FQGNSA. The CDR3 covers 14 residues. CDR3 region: CASSLHGQIGEQYF. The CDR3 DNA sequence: TGTGCCAGCAGCTTACACGGACAAATTGGGGAGCAGTACTTC.

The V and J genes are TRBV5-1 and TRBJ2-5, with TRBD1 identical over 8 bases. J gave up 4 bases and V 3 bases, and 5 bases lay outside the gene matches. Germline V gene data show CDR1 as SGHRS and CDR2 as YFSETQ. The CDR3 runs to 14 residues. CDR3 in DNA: TGCGCCAGCAGCTCCCGGACAGGGCCAGAGACCCAGTACTTC. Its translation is CASSSRTGPETQYF.

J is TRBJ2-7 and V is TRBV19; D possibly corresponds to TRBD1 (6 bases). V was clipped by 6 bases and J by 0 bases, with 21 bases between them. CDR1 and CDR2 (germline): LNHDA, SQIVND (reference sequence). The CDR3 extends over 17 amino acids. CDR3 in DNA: TGTGCCAGTAGCTCCTCGGGGACACTTAGGAGCTCCTACGAGCAGTACTTC. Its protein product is CASSSSGTLRSSYEQYF.

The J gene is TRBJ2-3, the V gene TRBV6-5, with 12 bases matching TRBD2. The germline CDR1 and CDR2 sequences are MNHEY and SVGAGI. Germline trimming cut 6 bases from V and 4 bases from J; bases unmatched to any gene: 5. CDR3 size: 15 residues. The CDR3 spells CASSHLAGGPDTQYF. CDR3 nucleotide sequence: TGTGCCAGCAGCCACCTAGCGGGAGGGCCAGATACGCAGTATTTT.

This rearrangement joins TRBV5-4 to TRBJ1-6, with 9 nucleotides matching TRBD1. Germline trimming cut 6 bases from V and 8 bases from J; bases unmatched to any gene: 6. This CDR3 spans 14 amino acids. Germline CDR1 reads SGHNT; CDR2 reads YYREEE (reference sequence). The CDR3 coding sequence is TGTGCCAGCACTAGACAGGGGGATGATTCACCCCTCCACTTT. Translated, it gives CASTRQGDDSPLHF.

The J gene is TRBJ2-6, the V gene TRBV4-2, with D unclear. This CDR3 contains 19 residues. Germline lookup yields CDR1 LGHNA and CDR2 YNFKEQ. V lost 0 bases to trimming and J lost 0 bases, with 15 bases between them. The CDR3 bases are TGTGCCAGCAGCCAAGACTTTGTAGTGAGGTACTCTGGGGCCAACGTCCTGACTTTC. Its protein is CASSQDFVVRYSGANVLTF.